This T cell receptor (beta chain) was captured in a study of T-cell reconstitution after alpha-beta-depleted transplantation in children. CDR1 is DFQATT and CDR2 is SNEGSKA in the germline V gene (reference sequence). Trimming stripped 5 bases from V and 0 bases from J, with 14 bases between. This CDR3 is built from 16 residues. Library preparation (for TCRbeta) was performed with unique molecular identifiers. TCRdb ran MiXCR on the PCR reads and lists one entry per CDR3 protein. The sample has 600,000 to 700,000 distinct CDR3 sequences, around 16% seen once; the top ten hold approximately 1%. The sequence derives from a human donor who donated a stem cell graft to a child with acute myeloid leukemia. The chain is built from TRBV20-1 and TRBJ2-6; no definite D call. Specimen: PBMCs from the stem cell graft donor, collected from the stem cell graft. CDR3 sequence (DNA): TGCAGTGCTCGATCGTGGGTGTCCTCTGGGGCCAACGTCCTGACTTTC. It codes for CSARSWVSSGANVLTF.